This TCR beta chain was identified in a study of siplizumab effects on memory and regulatory T cells. The V gene's germline CDR1 is SEHNR and CDR2 FQNEAQ (reference sequence). V lost 4 bases and J lost 7; bases outside the gene matches: 7. The CDR3 has 14 residues. This table comes from immunoSEQ multiplex PCR, and its TCRdb copy is limited to in-frame clones, with some not included. The sample has more than 50,000 clones, just over 90% seen once; the top ten hold 35% to 45%. The chain joins TRBV7-9 to TRBJ2-1; 7 nucleotides match TRBD2. The sequenced sample consisted of CD8+ T cells sorted from blood. This TCR came from a human donor in good health. CDR3 sequence: CASSYGLGENEQFF. CDR3 sequence (DNA): TGTGCCAGCAGCTATGGACTAGGGGAGAATGAGCAGTTCTTC.